The 18 T cell receptor beta chains below all came from one sample that was sequenced in a study of T cell changes during pregnancy in multiple sclerosis. The repertoire was sequenced with immunoSEQ multiplex PCR; TCRdb's copy has only in-frame clones and lacks some. The sample holds over 55,000 clones, approximately 92% seen once. The source material was peripheral blood, sampled in the first trimester of pregnancy. Every receptor here comes from a female donor with multiple sclerosis, enrolled in a pregnancy study.

The rearrangement links TRBV7-9 to TRBJ2-5; D remains ambiguous. The CDR3 covers 14 residues. V was clipped by 6 bases and J by 0 bases, with 11 bases between them. Germline V CDR1 and CDR2: SEHNR, FQNEAQ (reference sequence). For the CDR3, the DNA is TGTGCCAGCAGTCTGGGCGAGTACCAAGAGACCCAGTACTTC. This gives the protein CASSLGEYQETQYF.

The chain employs TRBV5-6 and TRBJ2-2; TRBD2 matches 11 bases. The length of the CDR3 is 14 residues. Germline trimming cut 9 bases from V and 4 bases from J; bases unmatched to any gene: 5. The germline V gene encodes CDR1 SGHDT and CDR2 YYEEEE. Here the CDR3 reads CATRLAGSTGELFF. The CDR3 coding sequence is TGTGCCACCAGACTAGCGGGAAGCACCGGGGAGCTGTTTTTT.

The V and J genes are TRBV4-3 and TRBJ2-7; D may be TRBD1 (6 bases). Germline lookup yields CDR1 LGHNA and CDR2 YSLEER. Trimming removed 2 bases from V and 0 bases from J, with 23 bases in between. The CDR3 has 19 amino acids. The CDR3 region is CASSQSIGGRGSNSYEQYF. The CDR3 DNA reads as TGCGCCAGCAGCCAATCAATAGGGGGTCGAGGGAGTAACTCCTACGAGCAGTACTTC.

The V call is TRBV4-3, the J call TRBJ2-3; the D gene is possibly TRBD1 (5 bases). Germline assignment: CDR1 LGHNA and CDR2 YSLEER. V lost 3 bases and J lost 4, with 11 bases in between. This CDR3 spans 14 amino acids. CDR3 protein: CASSQNRKADTQYF. The CDR3, as DNA: TGCGCCAGCAGCCAGAACAGGAAGGCAGATACGCAGTATTTT.

This chain uses TRBV18 with TRBJ1-5; possibly TRBD1 for D (5 bases). The CDR3 sequence is 14 residues long. V was shortened by 1 base and J by 2 bases, with 6 bases between the two germline ends. Germline V gene sequence: CDR1 KGHSH, CDR2 LQKENI. CDR3: CASSPQTGNQPQHF. As DNA, the CDR3 is TGTGCCAGCTCACCACAGACAGGCAATCAGCCCCAGCATTTT.

This chain connects TRBV15 to TRBJ2-1; 7 bases fit TRBD1. There are 11 residues in the CDR3. CDR1 LNHNV and CDR2 YYDKDF come from the germline V gene (reference sequence). J gave up 7 bases and V 8 bases, and 2 bases lay outside the gene matches. For the CDR3, the DNA is TGTGCCACCGCGACAGGGAATGAGCAGTTCTTC. This sequence encodes CATATGNEQFF.

The chain links TRBV4-3 to TRBJ2-2; D remains ambiguous. Per germline, CDR1 LGHNA and CDR2 YSLEER. The V and J ends lost 0 bases and 2 bases respectively, with 10 bases between them. This CDR3 contains 16 residues. Here the CDR3 DNA reads TGCGCCAGCAGCCAAGATGCGCCCCCAAACACCGGGGAGCTGTTTTTT. Translating gives CASSQDAPPNTGELFF.

The chain recombines TRBV27 with TRBJ2-7, with 8 bases lining up with TRBD2. The CDR3 is 15 amino acids. Germline CDR1 and CDR2: MNHEY and SMNVEV (reference sequence). The junction had 8 bases not matched to a gene; V was cut back by 1 base and J by 6 bases. The CDR3 nucleotides read TGTGCCAGCAGTTTATTCCCCGGGAGGGTTCCCGAGCAGTACTTC. Residues: CASSLFPGRVPEQYF.

The CDR3 spells CASSPRPTGYGYTF. CDR3 nucleotides: TGTGCCAGCAGCCCTAGACCGACGGGCTATGGCTACACCTTC. The V call is TRBV5-5, the J call TRBJ1-2, with D unclear. This CDR3 contains 14 residues. CDR1 is SGHKS and CDR2 is YYEKEE in the germline V gene (reference sequence). The V end was cut by 4 bases, the J end by 4 bases, with 14 bases between.

The chain recombines TRBV7-3 with TRBJ2-5; TRBD1 agrees at 8 bases. The ends lost 6 bases at V and 4 bases at J; junction bases unmatched: 4. CDR3 length: 13 amino acids. Germline CDR1 reads SGHTA; CDR2 reads FQGTGA. CDR3 DNA: TGTGCCAGCAGACGCACAGGGGGAGAGACCCAGTACTTC. Amino acid sequence: CASRRTGGETQYF.

The V and J genes are TRBV15 and TRBJ2-1, with 9 bases that match TRBD2. Germline assignment: CDR1 LNHNV and CDR2 YYDKDF (reference sequence). The CDR3 contains 15 residues. V lost 4 bases to trimming and J lost 4 bases; unmatched junction nucleotides: 5. The CDR3 nucleotides are TGTGCCACCAGCAAAGGGCGGGAGGGGTACAATGAGCAGTTCTTC. The encoded protein is CATSKGREGYNEQFF.

The chain joins TRBV9 to TRBJ2-5; the match to TRBD1 covers 7 bases. Germline values: CDR1 SGDLS, CDR2 YYNGEE. The CDR3 runs 15 residues. J was trimmed by 2 bases and V by 4 bases; bases with no gene match: 8. CDR3 DNA sequence: TGTGCCAGCAGCCTTCGAGGGACAGCGCAAGAGACCCAGTACTTC. This translates into CASSLRGTAQETQYF.

The chain uses TRBV19 and TRBJ2-7, with 8 bases identical to TRBD1. Germline CDR1 and CDR2: LNHDA and SQIVND (reference sequence). V shed 7 bases and J 2 bases; nucleotides not matched to a gene: 7. This CDR3 contains 14 residues. The CDR3 DNA reads as TGTGCCAGTACGGCGACAGGGGAACCCTACGAGCAGTACTTC. This translates into CASTATGEPYEQYF.

The genes are TRBV5-3 and TRBJ2-1; 11 positions match TRBD1. TRBV5-3 is an ORF; its function is uncertain. V shed 4 bases, J shed 8 bases, and the junction held 8 bases outside the gene matches. This CDR3 has 15 residues. The CDR3 DNA reads TGTGCCAGAAGCCCGGACAGGGGGCGCCTGGATGAGCAGTTCTTC. Translating gives CARSPDRGRLDEQFF.

This chain uses TRBV4-1 with TRBJ1-5; tentative D call: TRBD1 (5 bases). V was cut by 4 bases and J by 3 bases, with 7 bases left in between. The CDR3 spans 13 residues. The germline V gene encodes CDR1 MGHRA and CDR2 YSYEKL. CDR3 sequence reads: CASSRGDNQPQHF. The CDR3 nucleotides are TGCGCCAGCAGCCGGGGCGACAATCAGCCCCAGCATTTT.

This chain uses TRBV5-4 with TRBJ2-5; 11 bases map to TRBD2. Germline lookup yields CDR1 SGHNT and CDR2 YYREEE (reference sequence). Germline trimming cut 2 bases from V and 6 bases from J; bases unmatched to any gene: 9. The CDR3 length is 16 residues. In DNA, the CDR3 is TGTGCCAGCAGCTTTGGTAGCGGGAGGGCCTCACAGACCCAGTACTTC. This sequence encodes CASSFGSGRASQTQYF.

This rearrangement joins TRBV5-1 to TRBJ2-5, with D possibly matching TRBD1 (7 bases). TRBJ2-7 matches the DNA end more closely, so the J call is doubtful. The CDR3 has 17 residues. Germline CDR1 reads SGHRS; CDR2 reads YFSETQ. CDR3 in amino acids: CASSSPRLETGRYEQYF. The CDR3 DNA follows: TGCGCCAGCAGCTCACCCCGTTTGGAGACAGGGAGGTACGAGCAGTACTTC.

The chain combines TRBV9 with TRBJ2-5; D is perhaps TRBD2 (5 bases). The CDR3 totals 14 residues. V was shortened by 3 bases and J by 7 bases, with 16 bases between the two germline ends. CDR1 is SGDLS, CDR2 YYNGEE, per germline. Written as DNA, the CDR3 is TGTGCCAGCAGCGATGGCGGTGTGAGGGTGACCCAGTACTTC. It translates to CASSDGGVRVTQYF.